Detailed here is one TCR beta chain. Which antigen it targets is not known. No much larger clone is present one base from it, and per-base qualities are unavailable. Based on the germline V gene, the CDR1 and CDR2 sequences are SGHRS and YFSETQ. Trimmed from V: 0 bases; trimmed from J: 6 bases; junction bases lacking a gene match: 5. The CDR3 goes from the cysteine to the phenylalanine over 15 residues. This entry keeps only the CDR3 DNA: 45 bases, framed from base 1. Each collaborating institution followed its own protocols to collect whole blood in K2EDTA tubes. For TCRbeta analysis, collaborator samples were shipped as frozen whole blood, as isolated PBMCs, or as DNA extracted from either sample type. The record originates from a study of blood T cell repertoires in COVID-19 (dated by TCRdb to about 2020). Notes on the research overall: Samples covering the acute and convalescent phases of COVID-19 were provided by collaborators in the United States, Italy and Spain. The prospective study material was composed of cDNA or gDNA derived from T cells, B-cell-depleted T cells, or PBMCs. Subjects who had been exposed to COVID-19, were actively infected with it, or had recovered from it provided the deeply sampled blood TCRbeta repertoires that made up the dataset. The repertoires were made available in a free public database intended to serve as a resource for research on the immune response to SARS-CoV-2. The samples were drawn from two sources: the first 160 participants of the ongoing ImmuneRACE study, and some 1,300 subjects contributed by 6 global collaborators. The sample metadata nearly always contained a de-identified subject ID, COVID-19 status, age in years and sex. Where available, HLA class I and class II types were taken from metadata supplied by the sample provider and were not determined by assay-based typing.

Study-wide findings and limitations: The amount of clinical and demographic metadata varied by source and participant and was provided uncurated.

TCRbeta CDR3 regions were amplified from genomic DNA using the immunoSEQ Assay, a bias-controlled multiplex PCR. Concerning the study's data processing: The number of nucleated cells in each sample was estimated from the amplification of reference gene primers within the assay. To quantify the absolute abundance of each unique TCRbeta CDR3 rearrangement, sequence reads were collapsed and filtered. For each sample, productive Simpson clonality was calculated by taking the square root of Simpson's diversity index across productive rearrangements. TCRdb provides this immuneACCESS table in a form limited to in-frame rearrangements. Some clones are lacking; in checked studies, under half of them reflect an unresolved V gene, and why the rest are absent is not known. That table is the source of V, J and clone size, and D and trimming were worked out from the DNA. The sample table shows approximately 69,000 clones, and under 85% are seen once. About 15% of the sample belongs to the ten largest clones.

The sequence was obtained from a man aged 60 to 69 with acute or convalescent COVID-19. What was sequenced was peripheral blood. The chain was built from TRBV5-1 and TRBJ2-3; 9 central nucleotides agree with TRBD1. The CDR3 reads CASSLGTGGSDTQYF. The DNA sequence reads TGCGCCAGCAGCTTGGGAACAGGGGGCTCGGATACGCAGTATTTT.